This entry concerns a single TCR beta chain. This sample was taken from a study of cytomegalovirus exposure and HLA in healthy donors. The wider study: As released early, the data held some 80 million unique TCRs from HLA-typed donors. In terms of ancestry, the Caucasian-associated cluster contained 75% to 85% of the approximately 380 genotyped donors.

Germline CDR1 reads SGHVS; CDR2 reads FNYEAQ. This CDR3 spans 15 amino acids. After removal of 5 bases from V and 5 bases from J, the junction contained 7 bases not matched to a gene. Vbeta (60) and Jbeta (13) primers were used in the PCR. Original processing methods: Unique TCR beta chains numbered around 80 million in a later analysis, with around 11 million shared. Sequencing was performed with immunoSEQ multiplex PCR; in TCRdb, only in-frame clones are kept and a portion is missing. V and J calls and clone size are as listed in that table; D and trimming were resolved from the DNA. The sample has over 100,000 clones; less than 85% are singletons.

The sequence came from a man between 40 and 49 years old in good health and CMV-seronegative. The sequencing input was PBMCs. The chain carries TRBV7-6 and TRBJ2-5, with 11 bases fitting TRBD2. The CDR3 is CASSLSGGAGETQYF. CDR3 DNA sequence: TGTGCCAGCAGCCTTAGCGGGGGGGCGGGTGAGACCCAGTACTTC.